This passage covers 27 T cell receptor beta chains from one sample sequenced in a study of immune cell composition in non-small cell lung cancer. This table comes from immunoSEQ multiplex PCR, and its TCRdb copy is limited to in-frame clones, with some not included. Of 12,000 to 15,000 clones listed, about 70% are singletons. Material for sequencing was lung tumor tissue. Receptors were obtained from a human donor with non-small cell lung cancer.

The CDR3 loop is CASSLRGGMNTEAFF. The DNA of the CDR3 is TGTGCCAGCAGTTTGAGGGGGGGGATGAACACTGAAGCTTTCTTT. The chain links TRBV28 to TRBJ1-1; TRBD1 is a possible D gene (6 bases). Looked up from germline, CDR1 is MDHEN and CDR2 is SYDVKM. There are 15 residues in the CDR3. Trimming removed 3 bases at V and 0 bases at J, with 11 bases between.

The chain employs TRBV5-6 and TRBJ1-2, with 8 bases that match TRBD1. V trimming: 3 bases; J trimming: 5 bases; junction bases outside the gene matches: 9. CDR3 size: 15 residues. The germline V gene encodes CDR1 SGHDT and CDR2 YYEEEE. CDR3 sequence reads: CASSYSGGAGYGYTF. The CDR3 coding sequence is TGTGCCAGCAGCTACTCAGGGGGCGCGGGGTATGGCTACACCTTC.

Of note for this clone: Sequence at one end of the junction differs from germline and may be a read error. CDR3: CASSLGPGRTGNTIYF. The CDR3 nucleotides are TGTGCTAGCAGCTTAGGCCCAGGCCGCACTGGAAACACCATATATTTT. The rearrangement joins TRBV7-7 to TRBJ1-3; unclear D gene. Germline CDR1 is SSHAT and CDR2 is FNYEAQ (reference sequence). This CDR3 comprises 16 residues. Supplemented by reference TRBV7-7 and TRBJ1-3, the full variable domain reads GAGVSQSPRYKVTKRGQDVTLRCDPISSHATLYWYQQALGQGPEFLTYFNYEAQPDKSGLPSDRFSAERPEGSISTLTIQRTEQRDSAMYRCASSLGPGRTGNTIYFGEGSWLTVV.

A word on this clone: The sample contains more than one DNA sequence encoding this CDR3. V usage is TRBV28 and J usage is TRBJ1-5; 9 bases match TRBD1. The V gene's germline CDR1 is MDHEN and CDR2 SYDVKM. The CDR3 has 15 amino acids. V was pared by 6 bases and J by 2 bases, with 5 bases of the junction left unmatched. The CDR3 sequence: CASSTRQGGNQPQHF. Here the CDR3 DNA reads TGTGCCAGCAGCACCCGACAGGGGGGCAATCAGCCCCAGCATTTT.

The chain couples TRBV6-1 to TRBJ1-5, with D perhaps matching TRBD1 (5 bases). The CDR3 contains 15 residues. The V gene lost 7 bases and the J gene lost 0 bases, with 13 bases spanning the gap. The V gene's germline CDR1 is MNHNS and CDR2 SASEGT. The CDR3 DNA reads as TGTGCCAGCACTGCGCGGGGGATTAGCAATCAGCCCCAGCATTTT. This sequence encodes CASTARGISNQPQHF.

The CDR3 sequence: CASSASLARETQYF. DNA for the CDR3: TGTGCCAGCAGCGCCTCACTAGCACGAGAGACCCAGTACTTC. The chain carries TRBV9 and TRBJ2-5; a weak D match, TRBD2 (6 bases). Deletions cut 3 bases from V and 4 bases from J, with 13 bases between. Germline V gene sequence: CDR1 SGDLS, CDR2 YYNGEE. The CDR3 has 14 amino acids.

Here the CDR3 DNA reads TGTGCCATCGCTCCCGGGAGCCCCGGGGAGCTGTTTTTT. Translating gives CAIAPGSPGELFF. The V and J genes are TRBV6-5 and TRBJ2-2; TRBD2 might be the D (6 bases). The germline gives CDR1 MNHEY, CDR2 SVGAGI. The V and J ends lost 10 bases and 6 bases respectively, with 15 bases between them. This CDR3 region has 13 residues.

J is TRBJ1-5 and V is TRBV30; possibly TRBD1 for D (6 bases). The CDR3 spans 15 residues. V was clipped by 2 bases and J by 1 base, with 12 bases between them. Germline V gene sequence: CDR1 GTSNPN, CDR2 SVGIG (reference sequence). CDR3 nucleotide sequence: TGTGCCTGGAGTAGGGGGGGGTCGAGCAATCAGCCCCAGCATTTT. As protein: CAWSRGGSSNQPQHF.

The rearrangement joins TRBV15 to TRBJ2-1; TRBD2 matches at 7 bases. Germline V gives CDR1 LNHNV, CDR2 YYDKDF (reference sequence). The CDR3 runs to 14 residues. V dropped 0 bases and J dropped 9; count of bases not matched to a gene: 5. The CDR3 here is CATSRDGGGSEQFF. For the CDR3, the DNA is TGTGCCACCAGCAGAGATGGGGGAGGGAGTGAGCAGTTCTTC.

V gene TRBV11-2 combines with J gene TRBJ2-1; 12 bases map to TRBD2. V dropped 4 bases and J dropped 9; count of bases not matched to a gene: 13. CDR1 is SGHAT and CDR2 is FQNNGV in the germline V gene. This CDR3 comprises 17 residues. CDR3 in amino acids: CASSSRTSGTPSGEQFF. Written as DNA, the CDR3 is TGTGCCAGCAGCTCTCGGACTAGCGGGACCCCGTCCGGTGAGCAGTTCTTC.

The genes are TRBV5-1 and TRBJ1-2; 7 nucleotides line up with TRBD1. This CDR3 is built from 14 residues. CDR1 is SGHRS, CDR2 YFSETQ, per germline. V gave up 0 bases and J gave up 2 bases; unmatched junction bases: 1. The chain's CDR3 is CASSLGDRNYGYTF. The DNA for the CDR3 is TGCGCCAGCAGCTTGGGGGACAGAAACTATGGCTACACCTTC.

The V call is TRBV10-3, the J call TRBJ2-7; 13 bases are a match to TRBD2. With V trimmed by 10 bases and J by 1 base, 10 bases remained unmatched. This CDR3 comprises 16 residues. CDR1 is ENHRY and CDR2 is SYGVKD in the germline V gene. The CDR3 loop reads CATKRTSGSSSYEQYF. CDR3 bases: TGTGCCACCAAACGGACTAGCGGGAGCAGTTCCTACGAGCAGTACTTC.

V is TRBV28 and J is TRBJ2-7, with a tentative D call TRBD2 (6 bases). Germline values: CDR1 MDHEN, CDR2 SYDVKM. The CDR3 is made up of 14 amino acids. The V end lost 6 bases, the J end lost 0 bases, and 12 bases lay between the germline ends. CDR3 region: CASSPSGLSYEQYF. The CDR3 DNA is TGTGCCAGCAGCCCGAGCGGGCTCTCCTACGAGCAGTACTTC.

Only a few counts were recorded for this clone. The chain is built from TRBV28 and TRBJ1-3, with D perhaps matching TRBD1 (5 bases). The CDR3 length is 14 residues. V lost 2 bases, J lost 6 bases, and 11 bases lay in between. Germline V gene data show CDR1 as MDHEN and CDR2 as SYDVKM. The CDR3 protein is CASSLDSTTNTIYF. As DNA, the CDR3 is TGTGCCAGCAGTTTAGACAGCACCACAAACACCATATATTTT.

This clone counts as medium-sized. The chain carries TRBV11-2 and TRBJ1-1; the D is unclear. This CDR3 comprises 15 residues. From germline, CDR1 is SGHAT and CDR2 FQNNGV. V lost 1 base to trimming and J lost 0 bases, with 9 bases between them. The CDR3 DNA sequence: TGTGCCAGCAGCTTAGGTTCTCACATGAACACTGAAGCTTTCTTT. It specifies CASSLGSHMNTEAFF.

This clone counts as medium-sized. This chain uses TRBV6-5 with TRBJ1-2; a possible D gene is TRBD1 (5 bases). The CDR3 length is 14 residues. V was shortened by 3 bases and J by 2 bases, with 10 bases between the two germline ends. Germline V gives CDR1 MNHEY, CDR2 SVGAGI. CDR3 sequence: CASSYLGPNYGYTF. The CDR3 DNA follows: TGTGCCAGCAGTTATCTGGGGCCCAACTATGGCTACACCTTC.

By sample share, this clone is medium-sized. The chain links TRBV4-2 to TRBJ1-2, with D maybe TRBD1 (5 bases). Germline V gene sequence: CDR1 LGHNA, CDR2 YNFKEQ. This CDR3 contains 15 residues. V was pared by 4 bases and J by 4 bases, with 16 bases between. The CDR3 coding sequence is TGTGCCAGCAGCCCCGAAATTCAGGGAGGCTATGGCTACACCTTC. Its translation: CASSPEIQGGYGYTF.

This chain uses TRBV2 with TRBJ1-2; tentative D call: TRBD1 (6 bases). V was clipped by 5 bases and J by 4 bases, with 20 bases between them. CDR3 length equals 16 residues. Germline V CDR1 and CDR2: SNHLY, FYNNEI. The CDR3 bases are TGTGCCAGCAGTTTCCCAGGGGCCCCAGGACGCTATGGCTACACCTTC. Its translation: CASSFPGAPGRYGYTF. Full variable domain (missing parts from reference TRBV2 and TRBJ1-2): EPEVTQTPSHQVTQMGQEVILRCVPISNHLYFYWYRQILGQKVEFLVSFYNNEISEKSEIFDDQFSVERPDGSNFTLKIRSTKLEDSAMYFCASSFPGAPGRYGYTFGSGTRLTVV.

The CDR3 loop reads CASSLQAGRAYNEQFF. The CDR3 DNA sequence: TGTGCCAGCAGCTTACAGGCCGGGAGAGCCTACAATGAGCAGTTCTTC. The chain recombines TRBV7-3 with TRBJ2-1, with D maybe TRBD2 (6 bases). The V end was cut by 2 bases, the J end by 2 bases, with 13 bases between. CDR1 and CDR2 (germline): SGHTA, FQGTGA. The CDR3 runs 16 residues. Complete variable domain (other parts from reference TRBV7-3 and TRBJ2-1): GAGVSQTPSNKVTEKGKYVELRCDPISGHTALYWYRQSLGQGPEFLIYFQGTGAADDSGLPNDRFFAVRPEGSVSTLKIQRTERGDSAVYLCASSLQAGRAYNEQFFGPGTRLTVL.

V gene TRBV7-2 combines with J gene TRBJ2-1, with D tentatively TRBD1 (6 bases). V lost 3 bases and J 6 bases, leaving 18 bases between the germline ends. Germline values: CDR1 SGHTA, CDR2 FQGNSA. The length of the CDR3 is 16 residues. Here the CDR3 reads CASSLHRGTNINEQFF. The DNA of the CDR3 is TGTGCCAGCAGCTTGCATAGGGGGACAAACATCAATGAGCAGTTCTTC.

The chain carries TRBV9 and TRBJ2-1, with 9 bases identical to TRBD2. V shed 4 bases, J shed 6 bases, and the junction held 11 bases outside the gene matches. From germline, CDR1 is SGDLS and CDR2 YYNGEE. The CDR3 covers 16 residues. CDR3 DNA: TGTGCCAGCAGCCCCCTAGCGGGAATTTCGGTCAATGAGCAGTTCTTC. As protein: CASSPLAGISVNEQFF.

This clone was picked up a small number of times. This chain uses TRBV18 with TRBJ1-2, with D possibly being TRBD1 (5 bases). CDR1 is KGHSH and CDR2 is LQKENI in the germline V gene. This CDR3 contains 13 residues. V was clipped by 2 bases and J by 3 bases, with 7 bases between them. CDR3 DNA sequence: TGTGCCAGCTCACCAGACAGATACTATGGCTACACCTTC. It is translated as CASSPDRYYGYTF. The entire variable domain, with the rest obtained from reference TRBV18 and TRBJ1-2, is as follows: NAGVMQNPRHLVRRRGQEARLRCSPMKGHSHVYWYRQLPEEGLKFMVYLQKENIIDESGMPKERFSAEFPKEGPSILRIQQVVRGDSAAYFCASSPDRYYGYTFGSGTRLTVV.

The rearrangement links TRBV5-1 to TRBJ1-2, with D unresolved. V was shortened by 4 bases and J by 2 bases, with 6 bases between the two germline ends. The length of the CDR3 is 12 residues. CDR1 and CDR2 from the germline V gene are SGHRS and YFSETQ. The CDR3 DNA reads as TGCGCCAGCAGCGCGACAAACTATGGCTACACCTTC. Its protein product is CASSATNYGYTF.

The chain employs TRBV5-5 and TRBJ2-1; 7 positions match TRBD1. CDR1 and CDR2 (germline): SGHKS, YYEKEE (reference sequence). CDR3 length: 13 amino acids. With 0 bases clipped from V and 10 bases from J, the junction kept 4 bases outside the gene matches. CDR3 nucleotide sequence: TGTGCCAGCAGCTTGGGACAGGGCGGCGAGCAGTTCTTC. Encoded protein: CASSLGQGGEQFF.

This chain links TRBV9 with TRBJ1-1, with D maybe TRBD1 (5 bases). Germline V gives CDR1 SGDLS, CDR2 YYNGEE. V was shortened by 0 bases and J by 3 bases, with 6 bases between the two germline ends. The CDR3 loop spans 13 amino acids. The CDR3 DNA reads TGTGCCAGCAGCGTAGTCAGGGACACTGAAGCTTTCTTT. Its protein is CASSVVRDTEAFF.

The chain joins TRBV7-8 to TRBJ2-7; D may be TRBD2 (6 bases). Germline V gene sequence: CDR1 SGHVS, CDR2 FQNEAQ. V was cut by 5 bases and J by 2 bases, with 13 bases left in between. This CDR3 is built from 14 residues. The CDR3 region has the DNA TGTGCCAGCAGCCTCCGGGACTCTACCTACGAGCAGTACTTC. It translates to CASSLRDSTYEQYF.

The V and J genes are TRBV18 and TRBJ1-4; the match to TRBD1 covers 10 bases. The length of the CDR3 is 14 residues. V shed 8 bases and J 7 bases; nucleotides not matched to a gene: 7. The germline V gene has CDR1 KGHSH and CDR2 LQKENI. For the CDR3, the DNA is TGTGCCAGCGCCCCGGGACAGGGGATTGAAAAACTGTTTTTT. It codes for CASAPGQGIEKLFF.